This TCR beta chain was profiled in a study of T-cell memory formation after mild COVID-19. Study at large: TCR clusters largely stayed donor specific. Study observations and caveats: The CD4+ clones that contracted clustered mainly within CM and EM, and the CD8+ clones concentrated in EMRA. The SARS-CoV-2 specificity of second-wave clones reaching peak at day 37 remained unverified. Some clones that responded turned up in pre-infection memory, which suggests that cross-reactive memory joined in.

One entry per CDR3 protein, called by TCRdb with MiXCR from the 5' RACE reads. The sample includes about 350,000 distinct CDR3 sequences, approximately 29% of them seen just once. The V and J ends lost 0 bases and 5 bases respectively, with 13 bases between them. This CDR3 region has 15 residues. From germline, CDR1 is SGHDN and CDR2 FVKESK. As regards this clonotype: Its target is unknown.

The sample taken for sequencing was PBMCs or a T cell subset sorted from them (not recorded which). The TCR comes from an adult woman who had mild COVID-19 (a few samples of this study predate the infection). Cell type and time point are not known. The chain is built from TRBV14 and TRBJ2-5, with D possibly matching TRBD1 (5 bases). The CDR3 loop reads CASSQEGRLRETQYF. Here the CDR3 DNA reads TGTGCCAGCAGCCAAGAGGGGCGGCTAAGGGAGACCCAGTACTTC.